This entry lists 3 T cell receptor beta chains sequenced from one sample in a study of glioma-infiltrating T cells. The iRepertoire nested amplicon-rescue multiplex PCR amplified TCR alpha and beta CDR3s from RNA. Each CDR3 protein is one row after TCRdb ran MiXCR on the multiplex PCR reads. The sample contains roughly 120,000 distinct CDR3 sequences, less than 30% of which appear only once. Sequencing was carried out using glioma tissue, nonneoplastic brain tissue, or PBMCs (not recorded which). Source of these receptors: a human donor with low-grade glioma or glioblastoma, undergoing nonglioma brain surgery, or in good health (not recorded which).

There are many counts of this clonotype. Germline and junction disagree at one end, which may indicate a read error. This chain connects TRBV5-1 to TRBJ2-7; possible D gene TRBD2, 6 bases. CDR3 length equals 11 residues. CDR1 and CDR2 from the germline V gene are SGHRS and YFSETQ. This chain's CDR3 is CASSGSYEQYF. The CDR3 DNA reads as TGTGCCAGCAGCGGGTCCTACGAGCAGTACTTC.

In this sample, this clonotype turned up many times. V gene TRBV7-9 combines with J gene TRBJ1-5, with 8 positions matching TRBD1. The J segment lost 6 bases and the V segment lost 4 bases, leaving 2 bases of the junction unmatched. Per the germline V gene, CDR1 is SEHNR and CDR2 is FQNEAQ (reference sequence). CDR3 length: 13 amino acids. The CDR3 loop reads CASSSGQVQPQHF. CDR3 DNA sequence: TGTGCCAGCAGCTCGGGACAGGTTCAGCCCCAGCATTTT.

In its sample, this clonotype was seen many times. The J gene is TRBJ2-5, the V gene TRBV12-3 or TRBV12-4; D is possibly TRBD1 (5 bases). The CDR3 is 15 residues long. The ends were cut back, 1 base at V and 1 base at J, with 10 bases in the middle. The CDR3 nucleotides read TGTGCCAGCAGTTTAGGACAGCCCTTCCAAGAGACCCAGTACTTC. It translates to CASSLGQPFQETQYF.